This T cell receptor (beta chain) was sequenced during a study of patients with pleural tuberculosis. The sample holds many counts of this clonotype. TCRdb redid the calling of the reads with MiXCR, one entry per CDR3 protein. The sample holds 29,000 or so distinct CDR3 sequences; 15% to 20% are singletons and the top ten take 3.5%. The CDR3 consists of 15 residues. V shed 5 bases, J shed 6 bases, and the junction held 11 bases outside the gene matches. CDR1 SQVTM and CDR2 ANQGSEA come from the germline V gene. The chain uses TRBV29-1 and TRBJ2-1; 9 bases match TRBD1. The sequenced material came from peripheral blood. This TCR was recovered from a human donor with pleural tuberculosis. CDR3 protein: CSVKAGTGTTNEQFF. For the CDR3, the DNA is TGCAGCGTTAAGGCCGGGACAGGGACGACCAATGAGCAGTTCTTC.